These 24 T cell receptor beta chains originate from one sample sequenced in a study of blood T cell repertoires in COVID-19. Assay used: immunoSEQ multiplex PCR; TCRdb lists only in-frame clones, some missing. The table lists about 340,000 clones, roughly 90% of them singletons, with less than 20% in the top ten. The specimen was PBMCs or T cells enriched from blood (not recorded which). The receptors originated from a woman aged 30 to 39 who had recovered from COVID-19.

This rearrangement joins TRBV6-5 to TRBJ2-2; tentatively, D is TRBD1 (6 bases). Germline V lookup: CDR1 MNHEY, CDR2 SVGAGI. The CDR3 totals 15 residues. V lost 2 bases, J lost 7 bases, and 14 bases lay in between. CDR3 protein: CASSYEQGRFGELFF. The CDR3 DNA follows: TGTGCCAGCAGTTACGAACAGGGAAGGTTCGGGGAGCTGTTTTTT.

The chain joins TRBV6-2 or TRBV6-3 to TRBJ2-1; the match to TRBD2 covers 10 bases. Germline V gene sequence: CDR1 MNHEY, CDR2 SVGEGT. The CDR3 contains 16 residues. Trimming cost V 0 bases and J 7 bases; bases outside gene matches: 6. The CDR3 DNA reads TGTGCCAGCAGTTACTCTCTAGCGGGGGAGTATAATGAGCAGTTCTTC. Amino acid sequence: CASSYSLAGEYNEQFF.

The gene calls are TRBV28 and TRBJ2-7; D might be TRBD2 (6 bases). This CDR3 is built from 15 residues. V was shortened by 7 bases and J by 0 bases, with 16 bases between the two germline ends. Germline V gives CDR1 MDHEN, CDR2 SYDVKM. CDR3 loop: CASTFPLGSSYEQYF. Written as DNA, the CDR3 is TGTGCCAGCACCTTCCCCCTCGGGAGCTCCTACGAGCAGTACTTC.

The chain couples TRBV11-2 to TRBJ1-4; 10 bases map to TRBD1. CDR1 is SGHAT, CDR2 FQNNGV, per germline. The CDR3 is 14 residues long. The V gene end was trimmed by 5 bases and the J gene end by 6 bases; junction bases not matched to a gene: 3. Written as DNA, the CDR3 is TGTGCCAGCAGCAAGACAGGGGGCGATGAAAAACTGTTTTTT. As protein: CASSKTGGDEKLFF.

This sequence joins TRBV2 and TRBJ1-2; 9 bases are a match to TRBD1. The germline V gene encodes CDR1 SNHLY and CDR2 FYNNEI. This CDR3 region has 15 residues. The junction had 10 bases not matched to a gene; V was cut back by 7 bases and J by 4 bases. The CDR3, as DNA: TGTGCCAGCACTTTCGTGACAGGGGGAATCTATGGCTACACCTTC. This translates into CASTFVTGGIYGYTF.

The chain carries TRBV6-5 and TRBJ2-3; TRBD1 aligns across 7 bases. CDR1 and CDR2 from the germline V gene are MNHEY and SVGAGI. CDR3 length: 13 amino acids. The V segment lost 6 bases and the J segment 4 bases; nucleotides outside the gene matches: 4. The CDR3 is CASRSTGPDTQYF. The CDR3 DNA follows: TGTGCCAGCAGGTCGACAGGGCCAGATACGCAGTATTTT.

The chain links TRBV28 to TRBJ2-1, with D perhaps TRBD2 (5 bases). This CDR3 has 14 amino acids. Per germline, CDR1 MDHEN and CDR2 SYDVKM. Trimming shortened V by 5 bases and J by 5 bases, and 13 bases separated the two germline ends. The CDR3: CASSMTGNHNEQFF. CDR3 sequence (DNA): TGTGCCAGCAGTATGACGGGGAACCACAATGAGCAGTTCTTC.

Of note for this clone: Other DNA sequences within the sample encode an identical CDR3. The rearrangement uses TRBV6-5 and TRBJ1-2, with D perhaps TRBD1 (6 bases). Trimming took 4 bases from V and 2 from J, leaving 8 bases between them. Germline V gene sequence: CDR1 MNHEY, CDR2 SVGAGI. The CDR3 consists of 13 residues. Here the CDR3 DNA reads TGTGCCAGCAGTTCCACAGGGAACTATGGCTACACCTTC. Protein: CASSSTGNYGYTF.

The V and J genes are TRBV19 and TRBJ2-3; 9 bases match TRBD2. The V segment lost 7 bases and the J segment 4 bases; nucleotides outside the gene matches: 9. Germline V gene lookup returns CDR1 LNHDA and CDR2 SQIVND (reference sequence). This CDR3 has 15 amino acids. This CDR3 reads CASKVAGVLADTQYF. The CDR3 DNA is TGTGCCAGTAAGGTAGCGGGAGTTCTCGCAGATACGCAGTATTTT.

This chain links TRBV5-1 with TRBJ2-1; 8 bases agree with TRBD1. CDR3 size: 15 residues. Germline CDR1 is SGHRS and CDR2 is YFSETQ. The V gene end was trimmed by 4 bases and the J gene end by 3 bases; junction bases not matched to a gene: 6. The CDR3 here is CASSASGTGYNEQFF. The CDR3, as DNA: TGCGCCAGCAGCGCGTCCGGGACAGGCTACAATGAGCAGTTCTTC.

This clone has only a few counts. This chain uses TRBV6-5 with TRBJ1-2, with D tentatively TRBD1 (5 bases). Germline CDR1 and CDR2: MNHEY and SVGAGI. Trimming pared 2 bases from V and 0 bases from J, leaving 13 bases between. The length of the CDR3 is 16 residues. The CDR3 DNA follows: TGTGCCAGCAGTTACACATGGGGGGTGGCTAACTATGGCTACACCTTC. This gives the protein CASSYTWGVANYGYTF.

The chain is built from TRBV19 and TRBJ1-5; 7 bases fit TRBD1. After removal of 6 bases from V and 5 bases from J, the junction contained 4 bases not matched to a gene. The CDR3 contains 13 residues. Germline CDR1 LNHDA, CDR2 SQIVND (reference sequence). The CDR3 region has the DNA TGTGCCAGTAGCCCGGACAGGTATCAGCCCCAGCATTTT. Its translation is CASSPDRYQPQHF.

The rearrangement joins TRBV11-2 to TRBJ2-2, with D possibly being TRBD1 (6 bases). Germline V CDR1 and CDR2: SGHAT, FQNNGV. Trimming took 5 bases from V and 6 from J, leaving 13 bases between them. The CDR3 is made up of 14 amino acids. CDR3 in amino acids: CASSLGQYAGELFF. CDR3 bases: TGTGCCAGCAGCCTAGGACAGTATGCCGGGGAGCTGTTTTTT. Based on the CDR3 plus reference TRBV11-2 and TRBJ2-2, the full variable domain is EAGVAQSPRYKIIEKRQSVAFWCNPISGHATLYWYQQILGQGPKLLIQFQNNGVVDDSQLPKDRFSAERLKGVDSTLKIQPAKLEDSAVYLCASSLGQYAGELFFGEGSRLTVL.

The chain has TRBV28 and TRBJ2-4, with D maybe TRBD1 (7 bases). The CDR3 contains 20 residues. Trimming removed 6 bases from V and 2 bases from J, with 29 bases in between. CDR1 is MDHEN and CDR2 is SYDVKM in the germline V gene. CDR3 protein: CASSLVSSPLQGGTKNIQYF. CDR3 in DNA: TGTGCCAGCAGCCTCGTTAGCAGTCCACTTCAGGGGGGAACCAAAAACATTCAGTACTTC. The whole variable domain, remainder taken from reference TRBV28 and TRBJ2-4, is DVKVTQSSRYLVKRTGEKVFLECVQDMDHENMFWYRQDPGLGLRLIYFSYDVKMKEKGDIPEGYSVSREKKERFSLILESASTNQTSMYLCASSLVSSPLQGGTKNIQYFGAGTRLSVL.

This clone showed up just once. The rearrangement links TRBV4-2 to TRBJ2-3, with 8 positions matching TRBD2. V shed 0 bases, J shed 4 bases, and the junction held 9 bases outside the gene matches. Germline V gene sequence: CDR1 LGHNA, CDR2 YNFKEQ. The CDR3 contains 17 residues. The CDR3 sequence: CASSQDGTGGPSDTQYF. CDR3 sequence (DNA): TGTGCCAGCAGCCAAGATGGGACGGGAGGGCCTTCAGATACGCAGTATTTT.

The V and J genes are TRBV7-2 and TRBJ1-5; 7 bases map to TRBD1. V was clipped by 5 bases and J by 0 bases; unmatched bases: 7. CDR1 and CDR2 (germline): SGHTA, FQGNSA. There are 16 residues in the CDR3. This CDR3 is CASSTHGTVSNQPQHF. Written as DNA, the CDR3 is TGTGCCAGCAGCACCCACGGGACAGTTAGCAATCAGCCCCAGCATTTT.

The chain joins TRBV24-1 to TRBJ1-1, with TRBD1 matching over 10 bases. The CDR3 runs 15 residues. Per germline, CDR1 KGHDR and CDR2 SFDVKD. V was clipped by 5 bases and J by 6 bases; unmatched bases: 8. The CDR3, as DNA: TGTGCCACCAGTGCCTCAGGACAGGGGGATTCTGAAGCTTTCTTT. This sequence encodes CATSASGQGDSEAFF.

The V gene is TRBV28, the J gene TRBJ1-5; TRBD1 matches 7 bases. J gave up 6 bases and V 7 bases, and 9 bases lay outside the gene matches. The CDR3 is 14 residues long. Germline CDR1 reads MDHEN; CDR2 reads SYDVKM. CDR3 amino acids: CASTKQGSGQPQHF. The CDR3, as DNA: TGTGCCAGCACCAAACAGGGGAGCGGTCAGCCCCAGCATTTT. Supplemented by reference TRBV28 and TRBJ1-5, the full variable domain reads DVKVTQSSRYLVKRTGEKVFLECVQDMDHENMFWYRQDPGLGLRLIYFSYDVKMKEKGDIPEGYSVSREKKERFSLILESASTNQTSMYLCASTKQGSGQPQHFGDGTRLSIL.

This clone was detected a few times. This chain connects TRBV18 to TRBJ1-5; 7 bases agree with TRBD1. There are 13 residues in the CDR3. The germline CDR1 and CDR2 sequences are KGHSH and LQKENI. J gave up 7 bases and V 4 bases, and 4 bases lay outside the gene matches. The CDR3 DNA sequence: TGTGCCAGCTCACAGGGGGCGGAACAGCCCCAGCATTTT. Amino acids: CASSQGAEQPQHF. The whole variable domain, filled in from reference TRBV18 and TRBJ1-5, reads NAGVMQNPRHLVRRRGQEARLRCSPMKGHSHVYWYRQLPEEGLKFMVYLQKENIIDESGMPKERFSAEFPKEGPSILRIQQVVRGDSAAYFCASSQGAEQPQHFGDGTRLSIL.

This clone was observed a single time. V gene TRBV18 combines with J gene TRBJ2-5, with D unclear. With 5 bases removed from V and 3 bases from J, the gap between germline ends came to 7 bases. Germline loops: CDR1 KGHSH, CDR2 LQKENI. The CDR3 runs 12 residues. CDR3: CASSEMEETQYF. In DNA form, the CDR3 reads TGTGCCAGCTCAGAGATGGAAGAGACCCAGTACTTC. Variable domain in full (rest from reference TRBV18 and TRBJ2-5): NAGVMQNPRHLVRRRGQEARLRCSPMKGHSHVYWYRQLPEEGLKFMVYLQKENIIDESGMPKERFSAEFPKEGPSILRIQQVVRGDSAAYFCASSEMEETQYFGPGTRLLVL.

This rearrangement joins TRBV4-2 to TRBJ2-3; 11 bases are shared with TRBD2. Germline CDR1 reads LGHNA; CDR2 reads YNFKEQ. Trimming took 1 base from V and 5 from J; bases not matched to a gene: 14. CDR3 size: 19 residues. The CDR3: CASSQVRGELAGEGDTQYF. DNA for the CDR3: TGTGCCAGCAGCCAAGTACGTGGAGAACTAGCGGGAGAGGGAGATACGCAGTATTTT.

This rearrangement joins TRBV5-1 to TRBJ2-7; the D is unclear. The CDR3 runs to 13 residues. Per germline, CDR1 SGHRS and CDR2 YFSETQ. Trimming pared 0 bases from V and 4 bases from J, leaving 8 bases between. The CDR3 protein is CASSLDTIYEQYF. In nucleotides, the CDR3 is TGCGCCAGCAGCTTGGACACAATTTACGAGCAGTACTTC.

The chain carries TRBV7-8 and TRBJ1-5; a possible D gene is TRBD1 (5 bases). CDR3 size: 15 residues. Deletions cut 2 bases from V and 0 bases from J, with 8 bases between. Germline CDR1 is SGHVS and CDR2 is FQNEAQ. The CDR3 reads CASSLYRSSNQPQHF. The CDR3 coding sequence is TGTGCCAGCAGCTTATACAGGAGTAGCAATCAGCCCCAGCATTTT.

This chain joins TRBV6-2 or TRBV6-3 and TRBJ1-2, with D hard to call. The CDR3 totals 14 residues. Germline CDR1 and CDR2: MNHEY and SVGEGT. The V end was cut by 5 bases, the J end by 2 bases, with 12 bases between. CDR3 protein: CASSRDLRNYGYTF. CDR3 coding DNA: TGTGCCAGCAGTCGAGATTTGAGGAACTATGGCTACACCTTC.